This T cell receptor beta chain is from a study of CD8 T cells in Susac syndrome (dated by TCRdb to between 2018 and 2021). Regarding the research as a whole: Among the Susac syndrome patients who were sequenced, clinically active disease was present in 5 or 6 and clinical remission was observed in fewer than 10. At blood withdrawal, Susac syndrome patients were either therapy-naive, taking corticosteroids (in some cases with IVIg as well), or taking IVIg alone. The study used repertoire sequencing to test whether antigen drove CD8+ T cell activation and differentiation in Susac syndrome. Points the paper makes about the study in general: The TCR sequencing and HLA analysis was acknowledged to have included a relatively small number of individuals. In patients with Susac syndrome, the CD4+ T cell repertoire showed no detectable clonal expansion.

CDR1 and CDR2 are read off the germline V gene (reference sequence) as DFQATT and SNEGSKA. The CDR3 starts with the cysteine, ends with the phenylalanine, and has 15 residues. Kept here is only the CDR3 DNA, which spans 45 bases and is read in frame from base 1. V ends up 5 bases short and J 5 bases short, with an unmatched junction base count of 9. To note about this clonotype: This receptor's antigen is unknown. Nothing much larger sits one base from this clone, and base qualities are not available.

High-throughput TCR beta sequencing profiled peripheral blood CD8+ and CD4+ T cells from healthy donors, Susac syndrome patients and multiple sclerosis patients. The Susac syndrome patients fulfilled recently defined diagnostic criteria for either definite or probable disease. Bulk CD8+ and CD4+ T cells were purified magnetically by negative isolation, whereas CD8+ TEMRA cells were enriched by FACS. Blood was collected in EDTA tubes and processed within 24 hours, with PBMCs isolated through density gradient centrifugation. PBMCs intended for TCR sequencing were cryopreserved in liquid nitrogen and were subsequently thawed in a 37 degrees C water bath. The sorted or isolated CD4+, CD8+ and CD8+ TEMRA cells reached a purity of at least 90%. RNA was extracted using the RNeasy kit, and roughly 0.45 to 1 ug of the RNA was reverse transcribed with random hexamers. The immunoSEQ multiplex PCR assay, which covers 54 Vbeta and 13 Jbeta segments, was used to amplify TCR beta CDR3 regions. Bias from PCR amplification was corrected by using a synthetic template baseline for primer optimization and for computational correction. The authors' pipeline ran thus. Reads were annotated to V, D and J genes per IMGT and analyzed with immunoSEQ Analyzer, keeping only productive sequences. Clonality was computed as one minus Shannon entropy normalized by log2 of the number of productive unique sequences. Public and private clones were assessed among the 100 most prevalent clones of each patient and control. Clones were defined as Susac-specific when absent from the healthy and MS cohorts, from approximately 1,100 published viral clones and from other ImmuneACCESS disease sequences. The public reads were reprocessed in TCRdb via fastp at Q25 and MiXCR, keeping in-frame beta chains. Rows are unified per CDR3 protein, each entry keeping the most common DNA and genes. TCRdb's processing, not the authors', yielded these V and J calls. Present in this sample are about 150,000 distinct CDR3 sequences, approximately 94% of which were seen just once. In total, the top ten clones hold less than 0.15% of the sample.

Input material: CD4+ T cells from PBMCs. The chain links TRBV20-1 with TRBJ2-1; a stretch of 10 junction bases matches TRBD2. The source is a human donor with Susac syndrome. The nucleotides read TGCAGTGCTGCTTCCGGGACTAGCGCTAACAATGAGCAGTTCTTC. This is translated as CSAASGTSANNEQFF.